The 17 T cell receptor beta chains in this list originate from one sample, sequenced in a study of blood T cell repertoires in COVID-19. Only in-frame clones appear in the TCRdb table, and some are missing; sequencing was by immunoSEQ multiplex PCR. The sample gives about 250,000 clones, approximately 83% of which show up once; 4% to 4.5% is in the top ten. The sample consisted of PBMCs or T cells enriched from blood (not recorded which). These receptors all come from a woman between 25 and 40 years old who had recovered from COVID-19.

This clone was detected once. The V call is TRBV4-1, the J call TRBJ2-7; D might be TRBD1 (5 bases). This CDR3 is 15 amino acids long. V lost 0 bases, J lost 1 base, and 10 bases lay in between. Germline V gene sequence: CDR1 MGHRA, CDR2 YSYEKL. The CDR3 region is CASSQERQKSYEQYF. The CDR3 DNA reads as TGCGCCAGCAGCCAAGAGAGACAGAAGTCCTACGAGCAGTACTTC.

The chain recombines TRBV30 with TRBJ1-1; D uncertain. Trimming removed 5 bases at V and 3 bases at J, with 10 bases between. The CDR3 loop spans 12 amino acids. In germline, CDR1 is GTSNPN, CDR2 SVGIG (reference sequence). The CDR3: CAWAWRDTEAFF. CDR3 in DNA: TGTGCCTGGGCCTGGCGGGACACTGAAGCTTTCTTT.

This chain links TRBV11-2 with TRBJ1-1; D remains unclear. CDR1 SGHAT and CDR2 FQNNGV come from the germline V gene. This CDR3 is built from 12 residues. V was clipped by 7 bases and J by 5 bases, with 11 bases between them. CDR3 coding DNA: TGTGCCAGCAACCTCGGAGGAACTGAAGCTTTCTTT. Amino acid sequence: CASNLGGTEAFF.

The CDR3 here is CASSPNTGGATNEKLFF. In DNA, the CDR3 is TGTGCCAGCAGCCCAAATACAGGGGGAGCAACTAATGAAAAACTGTTTTTT. V is TRBV11-2 and J is TRBJ1-4; 8 bases agree with TRBD1. CDR3 length: 17 residues. Germline trimming cut 5 bases from V and 0 bases from J; bases unmatched to any gene: 8. Germline assignment: CDR1 SGHAT and CDR2 FQNNGV.

In its sample, this clone was seen a few times. V is TRBV27 and J is TRBJ1-4, with 10 bases aligning to TRBD1. The CDR3 spans 17 residues. The germline V gene has CDR1 MNHEY and CDR2 SMNVEV (reference sequence). Trimming at V came to 1 base and at J to 10 bases, leaving 12 bases not matched to a gene. Here the CDR3 reads CASSLWRRGQGGGKLFF. Written as DNA, the CDR3 is TGTGCCAGCAGTTTATGGCGACGCGGACAGGGGGGGGGAAAACTGTTTTTT.

This chain links TRBV27 with TRBJ1-1; 8 bases fit TRBD1. This CDR3 region has 14 residues. Germline V CDR1 and CDR2: MNHEY, SMNVEV (reference sequence). The V and J ends lost 2 bases and 7 bases, in that order; junction bases with no gene match: 6. Here the CDR3 reads CASSLGITGGEAFF. The CDR3 DNA reads TGTGCCAGCAGTTTAGGGATAACAGGGGGTGAAGCTTTCTTT.

V gene TRBV12-3 or TRBV12-4 combines with J gene TRBJ1-1; a possible D gene is TRBD1 (5 bases). This CDR3 contains 13 residues. V was shortened by 6 bases and J by 5 bases, with 13 bases between the two germline ends. The CDR3 DNA is TGTGCCAGCAGCCTACAGGTAAAAACTGAAGCTTTCTTT. Its translation is CASSLQVKTEAFF.

V usage is TRBV11-2 and J usage is TRBJ2-5; D is possibly TRBD2 (5 bases). The CDR3 is 15 residues long. Germline V gives CDR1 SGHAT, CDR2 FQNNGV. Trimming took off 1 base at V and 0 bases at J, with 9 bases between the two ends. The CDR3 protein is CASSLGGVYQETQYF. The CDR3 DNA sequence: TGTGCCAGCAGCTTAGGGGGAGTGTACCAAGAGACCCAGTACTTC. The variable domain in full, completed from reference TRBV11-2 and TRBJ2-5, reads EAGVAQSPRYKIIEKRQSVAFWCNPISGHATLYWYQQILGQGPKLLIQFQNNGVVDDSQLPKDRFSAERLKGVDSTLKIQPAKLEDSAVYLCASSLGGVYQETQYFGPGTRLLVL.

The rearrangement links TRBV6-5 to TRBJ2-1; 10 nucleotides align to TRBD2. This CDR3 region has 15 residues. V dropped 5 bases and J dropped 2; count of bases not matched to a gene: 3. In germline, CDR1 is MNHEY, CDR2 SVGAGI. CDR3 amino acids: CASSIAGGAYNEQFF. For the CDR3, the DNA is TGTGCCAGCAGTATAGCGGGGGGCGCCTACAATGAGCAGTTCTTC.

The rearrangement links TRBV11-2 to TRBJ2-7, with 8 positions matching TRBD1. There are 13 residues in the CDR3. CDR1 and CDR2 from the germline V gene are SGHAT and FQNNGV. V dropped 5 bases and J dropped 6; count of bases not matched to a gene: 6. For the CDR3, the DNA is TGTGCCAGCAGCCCAGGACAGGGCGGCGAGCAGTACTTC. This gives the protein CASSPGQGGEQYF.

The rearrangement links TRBV2 to TRBJ1-5; TRBD1 aligns across 8 bases. Trimming at V came to 4 bases and at J to 6 bases, leaving 11 bases not matched to a gene. The CDR3 runs to 16 residues. Germline V gene sequence: CDR1 SNHLY, CDR2 FYNNEI. Here the CDR3 DNA reads TGTGCCAGCAGTGTGTTTGGGCAGGGGGCCGGTCAGCCCCAGCATTTT. Translating it yields CASSVFGQGAGQPQHF.

The chain couples TRBV5-1 to TRBJ1-2, with D maybe TRBD1 (6 bases). CDR1 is SGHRS and CDR2 is YFSETQ in the germline V gene. Trimming took 4 bases from V and 6 from J, leaving 16 bases between them. CDR3 length: 14 amino acids. The CDR3 nucleotides are TGCGCCAGCAGCCCTCAGGGGTTGGCCGATGGCTACACCTTC. Its protein product is CASSPQGLADGYTF.

V and J are TRBV3-1 (or the pseudogene TRBV3-2) and TRBJ2-1; TRBD2 matches at 7 bases. V lost 4 bases and J lost 5; bases outside the gene matches: 8. This CDR3 has 15 amino acids. Looked up from germline, CDR1 is LGHDT and CDR2 is YNNKEL (reference sequence). The CDR3 spells CASSPPGTKHNEQFF. Written as DNA, the CDR3 is TGTGCCAGCAGCCCTCCCGGGACTAAACACAATGAGCAGTTCTTC.

V is TRBV7-2 and J is TRBJ1-3; possible D gene TRBD1, 6 bases. This CDR3 spans 17 amino acids. CDR1 SGHTA and CDR2 FQGNSA come from the germline V gene. V shed 1 base and J shed 0 bases, with 13 bases lying between them. This CDR3 is CASSLGAGADSGNTIYF. The DNA for the CDR3 is TGTGCCAGCAGCTTAGGTGCAGGGGCCGACTCTGGAAACACCATATATTTT.

The chain has TRBV7-9 and TRBJ1-1, with D uncertain. The CDR3 has 14 residues. V was trimmed by 3 bases and J by 4 bases, leaving 12 bases between them. Germline CDR1 and CDR2: SEHNR and FQNEAQ (reference sequence). The CDR3 sequence is CASSLGHLGTEAFF. CDR3 sequence (DNA): TGTGCCAGCAGCTTGGGCCACTTGGGCACTGAAGCTTTCTTT.

This clone was detected a few times. The chain employs TRBV11-2 and TRBJ2-1, with D tentatively TRBD2 (6 bases). Germline loops: CDR1 SGHAT, CDR2 FQNNGV. This CDR3 is 12 amino acids long. The V and J ends lost 5 bases and 6 bases respectively, with 8 bases between them. The CDR3 sequence: CASSRGSNEQFF. The CDR3 DNA reads TGTGCCAGCAGCCGGGGGAGCAATGAGCAGTTCTTC.

V and J are TRBV30 and TRBJ1-1, with D perhaps TRBD1 (5 bases). Germline CDR1 reads GTSNPN; CDR2 reads SVGIG (reference sequence). This CDR3 comprises 15 residues. V was trimmed by 0 bases and J by 3 bases, leaving 14 bases between them. The CDR3 spells CAWSVMGPRDTEAFF. CDR3 nucleotide sequence: TGTGCCTGGAGTGTAATGGGGCCTAGGGACACTGAAGCTTTCTTT. Using reference TRBV30 and TRBJ1-1 for the parts outside the CDR3, the full variable domain is SQTIHQWPATLVQPVGSPLSLECTVEGTSNPNLYWYRQAAGRGLQLLFYSVGIGQISSEVPQNLSASRPQDRQFILSSKKLLLSDSGFYLCAWSVMGPRDTEAFFGQGTRLTVV.